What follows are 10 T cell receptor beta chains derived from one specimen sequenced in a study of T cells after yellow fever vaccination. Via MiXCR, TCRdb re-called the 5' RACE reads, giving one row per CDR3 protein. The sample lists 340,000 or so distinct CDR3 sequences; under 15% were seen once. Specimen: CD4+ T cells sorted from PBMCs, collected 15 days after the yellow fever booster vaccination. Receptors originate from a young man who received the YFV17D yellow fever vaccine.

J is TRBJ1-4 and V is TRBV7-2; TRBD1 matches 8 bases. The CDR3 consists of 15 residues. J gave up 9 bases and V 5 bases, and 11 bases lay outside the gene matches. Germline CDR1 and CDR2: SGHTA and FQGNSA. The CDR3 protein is CASSGGQAPGKKLFF. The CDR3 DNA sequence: TGTGCCAGCAGCGGGGGACAGGCCCCTGGAAAAAAACTGTTTTTT.

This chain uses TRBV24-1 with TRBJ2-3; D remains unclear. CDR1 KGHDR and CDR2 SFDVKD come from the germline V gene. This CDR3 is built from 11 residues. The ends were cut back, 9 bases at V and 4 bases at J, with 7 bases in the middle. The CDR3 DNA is TGTGCCACCTCGGTGGCAGATACGCAGTATTTT. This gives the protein CATSVADTQYF.

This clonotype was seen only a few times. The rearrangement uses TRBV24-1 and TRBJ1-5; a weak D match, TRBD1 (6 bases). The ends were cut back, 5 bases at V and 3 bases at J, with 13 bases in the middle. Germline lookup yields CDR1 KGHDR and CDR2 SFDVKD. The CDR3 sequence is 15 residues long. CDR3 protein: CATSAEGQLNQPQHF. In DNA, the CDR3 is TGTGCCACCAGTGCCGAAGGACAGCTCAATCAGCCCCAGCATTTT.

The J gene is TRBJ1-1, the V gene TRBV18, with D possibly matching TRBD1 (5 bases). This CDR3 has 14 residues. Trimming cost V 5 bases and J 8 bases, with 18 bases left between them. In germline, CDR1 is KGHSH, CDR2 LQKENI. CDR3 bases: TGTGCCAGCTCAGCCGGGGGAAGCAACGACGAAGCTTTCTTT. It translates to CASSAGGSNDEAFF. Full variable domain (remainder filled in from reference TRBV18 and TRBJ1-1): NAGVMQNPRHLVRRRGQEARLRCSPMKGHSHVYWYRQLPEEGLKFMVYLQKENIIDESGMPKERFSAEFPKEGPSILRIQQVVRGDSAAYFCASSAGGSNDEAFFGQGTRLTVV.

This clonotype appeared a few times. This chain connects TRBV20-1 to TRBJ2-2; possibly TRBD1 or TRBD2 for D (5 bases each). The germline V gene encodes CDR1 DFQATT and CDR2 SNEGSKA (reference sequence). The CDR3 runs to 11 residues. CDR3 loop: CRDHNTGELFF. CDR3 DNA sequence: TGCCGGGACCATAACACCGGGGAGCTGTTTTTT.

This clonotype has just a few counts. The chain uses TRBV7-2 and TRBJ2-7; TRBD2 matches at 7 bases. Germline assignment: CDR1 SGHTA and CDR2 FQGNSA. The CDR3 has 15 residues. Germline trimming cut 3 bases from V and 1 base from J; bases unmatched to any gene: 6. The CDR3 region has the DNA TGTGCCAGCAGCTTGGCGGGGAGGGGATCCTACGAGCAGTACTTC. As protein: CASSLAGRGSYEQYF.

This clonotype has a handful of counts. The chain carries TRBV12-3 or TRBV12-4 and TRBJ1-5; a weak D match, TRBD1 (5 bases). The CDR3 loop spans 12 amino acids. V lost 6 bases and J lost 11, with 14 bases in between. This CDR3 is CASRYGRGTQHF. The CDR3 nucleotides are TGTGCCAGCAGATATGGCCGGGGCACCCAGCATTTT.

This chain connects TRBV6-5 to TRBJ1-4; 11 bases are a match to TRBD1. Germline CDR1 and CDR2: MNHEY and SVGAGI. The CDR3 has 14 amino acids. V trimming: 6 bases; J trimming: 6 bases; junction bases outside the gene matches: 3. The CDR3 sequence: CASSQGQGDEKLFF. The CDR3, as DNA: TGTGCCAGCAGCCAGGGACAGGGGGATGAAAAACTGTTTTTT.

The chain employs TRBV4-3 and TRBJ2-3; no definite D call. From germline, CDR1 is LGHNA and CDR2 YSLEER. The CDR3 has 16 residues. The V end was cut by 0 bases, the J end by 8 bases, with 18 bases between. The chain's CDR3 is CASSQDAGRYKGTQYF. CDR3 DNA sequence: TGCGCCAGCAGCCAAGATGCCGGACGGTATAAGGGTACGCAGTATTTT.

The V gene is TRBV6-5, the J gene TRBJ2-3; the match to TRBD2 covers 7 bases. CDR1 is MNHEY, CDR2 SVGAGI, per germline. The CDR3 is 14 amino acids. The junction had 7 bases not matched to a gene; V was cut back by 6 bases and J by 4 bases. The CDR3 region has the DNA TGTGCCAGCAGCCGCGGACTAGGGCCAGATACGCAGTATTTT. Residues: CASSRGLGPDTQYF.